The rows below give T cell receptor beta chains drawn from one sample of a study of human T cells and chemical hapten exposure. TCRdb reprocessed the RACE reads with MiXCR, giving one entry per CDR3 protein. The sample carries some 31,000 distinct CDR3 sequences, around 5% recorded once. Specimen: whole blood. The source of these receptors is a human donor in good health. Some clones in this sample may be carry-over from other donors' samples. Both conserved end residues are part of each CDR3. Fields, in order: J gene, D gene, V gene, clone size, CDR3 DNA, CDR3 protein. The D gene is left open where the match is weak. Some rows have no size entry. The others give once, few or many, or a class for an expanded clone.

J gene: TRBJ2-1
D gene: NA
V gene: TRBV3-1
clone size: NA
CDR3 DNA: TGTGCCAGCAGCCAAGATGTGAAGCATGAGCAGTTCTTC
CDR3 protein: CASSQDVKHEQFF

J gene: TRBJ1-2
D gene: NA
V gene: TRBV15
clone size: many
CDR3 DNA: TGTGCCACCAGCAGATTAGGGGGATATAACTATGGCTACACCTTC
CDR3 protein: CATSRLGGYNYGYTF

J gene: TRBJ2-3
D gene: TRBD2
V gene: TRBV29-1
clone size: few
CDR3 DNA: TGCAGCGTCTCTAGCGGGGGCACAGATACGCAGTATTTT
CDR3 protein: CSVSSGGTDTQYF

J gene: TRBJ2-3
D gene: NA
V gene: TRBV27
clone size: NA
CDR3 DNA: TGTGCCAGCAGTTCTACCCTAGGGGGGCTGTCCGATACGCAGTATTTT
CDR3 protein: CASSSTLGGLSDTQYF

J gene: TRBJ2-6
D gene: NA
V gene: TRBV5-1
clone size: many
CDR3 DNA: TGCGCCAGCAGCTTGGATTACCAGGACAGCCCTTTCTCTGGGGCCAACGTCCTGACTTTC
CDR3 protein: CASSLDYQDSPFSGANVLTF

J gene: TRBJ1-5
D gene: TRBD1
V gene: TRBV18
clone size: NA
CDR3 DNA: TGTGCCAGCTCACCGACAGGGGCCCAGGACCAGCCCCAGCATTTT
CDR3 protein: CASSPTGAQDQPQHF

J gene: TRBJ2-2
D gene: TRBD1
V gene: TRBV20-1
clone size: few
CDR3 DNA: TGCAGTGCTAGGGGGGACAGGGGGCCTTTCGCGAACACCGGGGAGCTGTTTTTT
CDR3 protein: CSARGDRGPFANTGELFF

J gene: TRBJ2-5
D gene: NA
V gene: TRBV2
clone size: NA
CDR3 DNA: TGTGCCATCAATGGGGAGGCCCAGTACTTC
CDR3 protein: CAINGEAQYF

J gene: TRBJ1-5
D gene: NA
V gene: TRBV28
clone size: few
CDR3 DNA: TGTGCCAGCAGTTTACCGGATCAGCCCCAGCATTTT
CDR3 protein: CASSLPDQPQHF

J gene: TRBJ2-2
D gene: TRBD1
V gene: TRBV12-3/TRBV12-4
clone size: many
CDR3 DNA: TGTGCCAGCAGTGCCGGGACAGCTAACACCGGGGAGCTGTTTTTT
CDR3 protein: CASSAGTANTGELFF